The table lists the clone carrying this TCR beta chain with a few counts. Antigen unknown. This sample stems from a study of shared clonotypes between healthy human individuals. Study-level information: A couple of women and three men aged 18 to 49 made up the donors. Overall study results and limits: Relative to their counterparts shared across all four donors, non-shared clonotypes exhibited diminished generation probabilities. Limited genetic and exposure-history diversity came from having few donors.

Trimming at V came to 3 bases and at J to 2 bases, leaving 7 bases not matched to a gene. Looked up from germline, CDR1 is MNHNS and CDR2 is SASEGT. CDR3 length: 15 residues. Sequenced by immunoSEQ multiplex PCR; TCRdb stores in-frame clones only, minus some. The data contain roughly 720,000 clones, roughly 88% of them singletons. CD45RO+ cells were combined with CCR7-negative CD45RA+ TemRA cells to form CD8 memory. The material sequenced was memory CD8+ T cells from PBMCs. The subset denotes: CD45RO+ cells pooled with CCR7-negative TemRA cells. The rearrangement uses TRBV6-1 and TRBJ2-7, with 7 bases that match TRBD2. The TCR originated in a man in his late teens or twenties in good health. Some clones in this sample may be carry-over from other donors' samples. In DNA, the CDR3 is TGTGCCAGCAGTGAGGGAGCAGCGGGACCCTACGAGCAGTACTTC. Translation gives CASSEGAAGPYEQYF.